The source of this T cell receptor (beta chain) is a study of T cell changes during pregnancy in multiple sclerosis. Germline CDR1 is SGHRS and CDR2 is YFSETQ. Trimming took 0 bases from V and 7 from J; bases not matched to a gene: 6. CDR3 length equals 15 residues. The repertoire was sequenced with immunoSEQ multiplex PCR; TCRdb's copy has only in-frame clones and lacks some. The sample includes under 110,000 clones, about 90% of them seen just once. The source material was peripheral blood, sampled before pregnancy. This receptor was obtained from a female donor with multiple sclerosis, enrolled in a pregnancy study. This chain joins TRBV5-1 and TRBJ2-1; 8 bases are a match to TRBD1. The CDR3 DNA sequence: TGCGCCAGCAGCTTGGTTTTACAGGGGGGTAATGAGCAGTTCTTC. Translation gives CASSLVLQGGNEQFF.